Listed below are T cell receptor beta chains from one sample, sequenced in a study of T cells after posttransplantation cyclophosphamide. Profiled with immunoSEQ multiplex PCR; TCRdb holds only in-frame clones, not every one. The sample presents approximately 41,000 clones, none singletons. Sequenced: PBMCs. The origin of the receptors is a man aged 45-65 years in good health, CMV-negative, and a related stem cell transplant donor. The CDR3 runs from the conserved cysteine through the conserved F or W. The D gene is left open where the match is weak. Size tells how often a clone was seen (once, few, many) or the class of an expanded clone, and some rows leave it out.

cdr3_nt: TGTGCCAGCAGTGACGCCGGCGGATACAATGAGCAGTTCTTC; cdr3_aa: CASSDAGGYNEQFF; d_call: -; j_call: TRBJ2-1; v_call: TRBV2; cdr3_length: 14; clone_size: few
cdr3_nt: TGTGCCAGCAGGTCCGGGACAGGGGGCTCTGGAAACACCATATATTTT; cdr3_aa: CASRSGTGGSGNTIYF; d_call: TRBD1; j_call: TRBJ1-3; v_call: TRBV7-9; cdr3_length: 16; clone_size: many
cdr3_nt: TGTGCCAGTAGTCGAAGAGCTACAGGGAACGAGCAGTACTTC; cdr3_aa: CASSRRATGNEQYF; d_call: -; j_call: TRBJ2-7; v_call: TRBV19; cdr3_length: 14; clone_size: many
cdr3_nt: TGTGCCAGCAGCCCGGGGACAGGGGTGACTGAAGCTTTCTTT; cdr3_aa: CASSPGTGVTEAFF; d_call: TRBD1; j_call: TRBJ1-1; v_call: TRBV5-4; cdr3_length: 14; clone_size: many
cdr3_nt: TGTGCCAGCAGTCGGACAAGCCCAACTAATGAAAAACTGTTTTTT; cdr3_aa: CASSRTSPTNEKLFF; d_call: -; j_call: TRBJ1-4; v_call: TRBV6-5; cdr3_length: 15; clone_size: many
cdr3_nt: TGTGCCATCAGTCAGGAGCGGGAGAACACTGAAGCTTTCTTT; cdr3_aa: CAISQERENTEAFF; d_call: -; j_call: TRBJ1-1; v_call: TRBV10-3; cdr3_length: 14; clone_size: few
cdr3_nt: TGTGCCAGCAGTCTTACAGGGATCTCTGGCTACACCTTC; cdr3_aa: CASSLTGISGYTF; d_call: -; j_call: TRBJ1-2; v_call: TRBV27; cdr3_length: 13; clone_size: few
cdr3_nt: TGTGCCAGCCAAACAGGGGGAAAATTCATTCACGAGCAGTACTTC; cdr3_aa: CASQTGGKFIHEQYF; d_call: TRBD1; j_call: TRBJ2-7; v_call: TRBV6-5; cdr3_length: 15; clone_size: -
cdr3_nt: TGTGCCAGCAGTCCACCGGGAAGAGTGAGCACTGAAGCTTTCTTT; cdr3_aa: CASSPPGRVSTEAFF; d_call: -; j_call: TRBJ1-1; v_call: TRBV25-1; cdr3_length: 15; clone_size: many
cdr3_nt: TGTGCCAGCAGCGGCAGTAGCGGGGGCCCAAAAGAGACCCAGTACTTC; cdr3_aa: CASSGSSGGPKETQYF; d_call: TRBD2; j_call: TRBJ2-5; v_call: TRBV9; cdr3_length: 16; clone_size: few
cdr3_nt: TGTGCCAGCAGCGTAGGGGGACTAGCGGGATACGAGCAGTACTTC; cdr3_aa: CASSVGGLAGYEQYF; d_call: TRBD2; j_call: TRBJ2-7; v_call: TRBV9; cdr3_length: 15; clone_size: many
cdr3_nt: TGTGCCTGGAAGCGGGCCGCCTCCTACGAGCAGTACTTC; cdr3_aa: CAWKRAASYEQYF; d_call: -; j_call: TRBJ2-7; v_call: TRBV30; cdr3_length: 13; clone_size: many
cdr3_nt: TGCGCCAGCAGCCAAGAAAGAGGGTCGGACTATGGCTACACCTTC; cdr3_aa: CASSQERGSDYGYTF; d_call: -; j_call: TRBJ1-2; v_call: TRBV4-1; cdr3_length: 15; clone_size: many
cdr3_nt: TGTGCCAGCAGCCAGAGGACAGAGAACACTGAAGCTTTCTTT; cdr3_aa: CASSQRTENTEAFF; d_call: -; j_call: TRBJ1-1; v_call: TRBV6-1; cdr3_length: 14; clone_size: many
cdr3_nt: TGTGCCAGCAGCTTAGTGCTTGGGACTAGTGAGGGCAATGAGCAGTTCTTC; cdr3_aa: CASSLVLGTSEGNEQFF; d_call: TRBD2; j_call: TRBJ2-1; v_call: TRBV13; cdr3_length: 17; clone_size: many
cdr3_nt: TGTGCCAGCTCCCCGGACAGTGGGGGAGAGACCCAGTACTTC; cdr3_aa: CASSPDSGGETQYF; d_call: -; j_call: TRBJ2-5; v_call: TRBV18; cdr3_length: 14; clone_size: many
cdr3_nt: TGTGCCAGCAGCTCCCACAGGAACACTGAAGCTTTCTTT; cdr3_aa: CASSSHRNTEAFF; d_call: -; j_call: TRBJ1-1; v_call: TRBV7-9; cdr3_length: 13; clone_size: few
cdr3_nt: TGTGCCAGCAGCTTAGGGCTAGCGGGAGGTTACAATGAGCAGTTCTTC; cdr3_aa: CASSLGLAGGYNEQFF; d_call: TRBD2; j_call: TRBJ2-1; v_call: TRBV11-3; cdr3_length: 16; clone_size: many
cdr3_nt: TGTGCCAGTAGAAGTGGACAGGGGGGTCGCACTGAAGCTTTCTTT; cdr3_aa: CASRSGQGGRTEAFF; d_call: TRBD1; j_call: TRBJ1-1; v_call: TRBV19; cdr3_length: 15; clone_size: many
cdr3_nt: TGTGCCAGCAGCGTACAGGGATTGCGGTCACCCCTCCACTTT; cdr3_aa: CASSVQGLRSPLHF; d_call: -; j_call: TRBJ1-6; v_call: TRBV9; cdr3_length: 14; clone_size: -
cdr3_nt: TGTGCCAGCAGCCGACAGGGCTACGAGCAGTACTTC; cdr3_aa: CASSRQGYEQYF; d_call: TRBD1; j_call: TRBJ2-7; v_call: TRBV11-2; cdr3_length: 12; clone_size: -
cdr3_nt: TGTGCCAGTAGCATAAGTCCGGGACAGGTCGCCCGGTATGAAGCTTTCTTT; cdr3_aa: CASSISPGQVARYEAFF; d_call: TRBD1; j_call: TRBJ1-1; v_call: TRBV19; cdr3_length: 17; clone_size: many
cdr3_nt: TGTGCCAGCAGGGCCAGTAATCAGCCCCAGCATTTT; cdr3_aa: CASRASNQPQHF; d_call: -; j_call: TRBJ1-5; v_call: TRBV6-5; cdr3_length: 12; clone_size: many
cdr3_nt: TGTGCCAGCTCACCAGGGACACCGCAAACGGGCTACACCTTC; cdr3_aa: CASSPGTPQTGYTF; d_call: -; j_call: TRBJ1-2; v_call: TRBV18; cdr3_length: 14; clone_size: many
cdr3_nt: TGTGCCATCACCTCGACAGGAGTGAACACTGAAGCTTTCTTT; cdr3_aa: CAITSTGVNTEAFF; d_call: -; j_call: TRBJ1-1; v_call: TRBV10-3; cdr3_length: 14; clone_size: many
cdr3_nt: TGTGCCAGCAGCCCAGGGAGGGCGGGCTATCAGCCCCAGCATTTT; cdr3_aa: CASSPGRAGYQPQHF; d_call: -; j_call: TRBJ1-5; v_call: TRBV7-2; cdr3_length: 15; clone_size: medium-sized
cdr3_nt: TGTGCCAGCAGCCTCTTCAGCCGGGCTAGCGGGAGAACCTACGAGCAGTACTTC; cdr3_aa: CASSLFSRASGRTYEQYF; d_call: -; j_call: TRBJ2-7; v_call: TRBV21-1; cdr3_length: 18; clone_size: many
cdr3_nt: TGTGCCATCAGTGCCGGGACAGACTATGGCTACACCTTC; cdr3_aa: CAISAGTDYGYTF; d_call: TRBD1; j_call: TRBJ1-2; v_call: TRBV10-3; cdr3_length: 13; clone_size: -
cdr3_nt: TGTGCCAGCAGCTTAGGCCCGGAGGACAATGAGCAGTTCTTC; cdr3_aa: CASSLGPEDNEQFF; d_call: -; j_call: TRBJ2-1; v_call: TRBV7-3; cdr3_length: 14; clone_size: many
cdr3_nt: TGTGCCAGCAGCTTCAACAGGGACACTGAAGCTTTCTTT; cdr3_aa: CASSFNRDTEAFF; d_call: -; j_call: TRBJ1-1; v_call: TRBV7-9; cdr3_length: 13; clone_size: many
cdr3_nt: TGCAGCGTTGAAGAATGGGGAGCGGGAGGGCACCACGAGCAGTACTTC; cdr3_aa: CSVEEWGAGGHHEQYF; d_call: TRBD2; j_call: TRBJ2-7; v_call: TRBV29-1; cdr3_length: 16; clone_size: many
cdr3_nt: TGTGCCATCAGAGGGGGAACACCCCCCTACGAGCAGTACTTC; cdr3_aa: CAIRGGTPPYEQYF; d_call: -; j_call: TRBJ2-7; v_call: TRBV10-3; cdr3_length: 14; clone_size: many
cdr3_nt: TGTGCCAGCAGCTCAGGACAGACCTACGAGCAGTACTTC; cdr3_aa: CASSSGQTYEQYF; d_call: -; j_call: TRBJ2-7; v_call: TRBV5-4; cdr3_length: 13; clone_size: few
cdr3_nt: TGTGCCAGCAGTTCCTTAGCGGGGGGGCTGAACATTCAGTACTTC; cdr3_aa: CASSSLAGGLNIQYF; d_call: TRBD2; j_call: TRBJ2-4; v_call: TRBV2; cdr3_length: 15; clone_size: many
cdr3_nt: TGTGCCAGCAGCTTGGTGGGGACTAGCGGGAGAAACATTCAGTACTTC; cdr3_aa: CASSLVGTSGRNIQYF; d_call: TRBD2; j_call: TRBJ2-4; v_call: TRBV5-6; cdr3_length: 16; clone_size: many
cdr3_nt: TGTGCCAGTAGTATAGATCGGGACAGGGACCAGCCCCAGCATTTT; cdr3_aa: CASSIDRDRDQPQHF; d_call: TRBD1; j_call: TRBJ1-5; v_call: TRBV19; cdr3_length: 15; clone_size: many
cdr3_nt: TGTGCCAGCCCGAACGGAGGGTCCTACGAGCAGTACTTC; cdr3_aa: CASPNGGSYEQYF; d_call: -; j_call: TRBJ2-7; v_call: TRBV21-1; cdr3_length: 13; clone_size: many
cdr3_nt: TGTGCCAGCCTCGAAGGACTAGCTAACTATGGCTACACCTTC; cdr3_aa: CASLEGLANYGYTF; d_call: -; j_call: TRBJ1-2; v_call: TRBV5-4; cdr3_length: 14; clone_size: many
cdr3_nt: TGTGCCAGCAGCTTAAGTTGGGAGAAGGCTTTCTTT; cdr3_aa: CASSLSWEKAFF; d_call: -; j_call: TRBJ1-1; v_call: TRBV5-5; cdr3_length: 12; clone_size: many
cdr3_nt: TGCGCCAGCAGCTTGGCACAGGGCTACTCCTACGAGCAGTACTTC; cdr3_aa: CASSLAQGYSYEQYF; d_call: -; j_call: TRBJ2-7; v_call: TRBV5-1; cdr3_length: 15; clone_size: -
cdr3_nt: TGTGCCAGCAGCGGCGGAGGGGCAGTGGGCAATCAGCCCCAGCATTTT; cdr3_aa: CASSGGGAVGNQPQHF; d_call: -; j_call: TRBJ1-5; v_call: TRBV7-9; cdr3_length: 16; clone_size: few
cdr3_nt: TGTGCCAGCAGTCGTAGGGGTCAGCCCCAGCATTTT; cdr3_aa: CASSRRGQPQHF; d_call: -; j_call: TRBJ1-5; v_call: TRBV28; cdr3_length: 12; clone_size: many
cdr3_nt: TGTGCCAGCCAGCGGGGACGGTGGAACACTGAAGCTTTCTTT; cdr3_aa: CASQRGRWNTEAFF; d_call: -; j_call: TRBJ1-1; v_call: TRBV6-5; cdr3_length: 14; clone_size: many
cdr3_nt: TGTGCCAGCTCACCCTCCGGGGACGAGCAGTACTTC; cdr3_aa: CASSPSGDEQYF; d_call: -; j_call: TRBJ2-7; v_call: TRBV18; cdr3_length: 12; clone_size: few
cdr3_nt: TGTGCCAGCAGTCCGGGACTAGCCTACAATGAGCAGTTCTTC; cdr3_aa: CASSPGLAYNEQFF; d_call: TRBD2; j_call: TRBJ2-1; v_call: TRBV2; cdr3_length: 14; clone_size: many
cdr3_nt: TGTGCCAGCAGCCTCCCAGGGACAGGGACTCACGAGCAGTACTTC; cdr3_aa: CASSLPGTGTHEQYF; d_call: -; j_call: TRBJ2-7; v_call: TRBV21-1; cdr3_length: 15; clone_size: many
cdr3_nt: TGCAGCGGAGGGGGCGACTACGAGCAGTACTTC; cdr3_aa: CSGGGDYEQYF; d_call: TRBD1; j_call: TRBJ2-7; v_call: TRBV29-1; cdr3_length: 11; clone_size: -
cdr3_nt: TGTGCCAGCAGCCCCGGGACAGGGGGTAATCAGCCCCAGCATTTT; cdr3_aa: CASSPGTGGNQPQHF; d_call: TRBD1; j_call: TRBJ1-5; v_call: TRBV7-8; cdr3_length: 15; clone_size: many
cdr3_nt: TGTGCCAGCAGCTTATTGGACAGGGGCTACGAGCAGTACTTC; cdr3_aa: CASSLLDRGYEQYF; d_call: TRBD1; j_call: TRBJ2-7; v_call: TRBV9; cdr3_length: 14; clone_size: many
cdr3_nt: TGCGCCAGCAGCCAAGATCTCCAGGGGCAGCCCCAGCATTTT; cdr3_aa: CASSQDLQGQPQHF; d_call: -; j_call: TRBJ1-5; v_call: TRBV4-3; cdr3_length: 14; clone_size: many
cdr3_nt: TGCGCCAGCAGCCAAGGAGGGACAACGGGTGTCGAGACCCAGTACTTC; cdr3_aa: CASSQGGTTGVETQYF; d_call: -; j_call: TRBJ2-5; v_call: TRBV4-3; cdr3_length: 16; clone_size: few
cdr3_nt: TGTGCCAGCAGTACCGAAGGCTACGAGCGGTACTTC; cdr3_aa: CASSTEGYERYF; d_call: -; j_call: TRBJ2-7; v_call: TRBV7-9; cdr3_length: 12; clone_size: few
cdr3_nt: TGTGCCTACCGCGGGGGCCAAGAGACCCAGTACTTC; cdr3_aa: CAYRGGQETQYF; d_call: TRBD2; j_call: TRBJ2-5; v_call: TRBV30; cdr3_length: 12; clone_size: few